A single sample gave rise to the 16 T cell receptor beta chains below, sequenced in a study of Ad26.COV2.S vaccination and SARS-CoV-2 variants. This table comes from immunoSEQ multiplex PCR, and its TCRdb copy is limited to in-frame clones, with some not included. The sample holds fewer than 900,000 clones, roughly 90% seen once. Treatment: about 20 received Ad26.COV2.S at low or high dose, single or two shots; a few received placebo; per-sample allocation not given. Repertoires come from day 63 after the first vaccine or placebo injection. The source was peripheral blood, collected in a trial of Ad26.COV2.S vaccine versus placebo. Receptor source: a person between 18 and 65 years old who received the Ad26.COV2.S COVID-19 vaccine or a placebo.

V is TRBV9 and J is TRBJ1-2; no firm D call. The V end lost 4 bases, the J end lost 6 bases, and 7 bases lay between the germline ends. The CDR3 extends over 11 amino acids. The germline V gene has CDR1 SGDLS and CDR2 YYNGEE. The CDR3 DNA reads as TGTGCCAGCAGCTCTCTCCATGGCTACACCTTC. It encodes CASSSLHGYTF. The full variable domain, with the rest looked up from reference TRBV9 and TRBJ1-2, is DSGVTQTPKHLITATGQRVTLRCSPRSGDLSVYWYQQSLDQGLQFLIQYYNGEERAKGNILERFSAQQFPDLHSELNLSSLELGDSALYFCASSSLHGYTFGSGTRLTVV.

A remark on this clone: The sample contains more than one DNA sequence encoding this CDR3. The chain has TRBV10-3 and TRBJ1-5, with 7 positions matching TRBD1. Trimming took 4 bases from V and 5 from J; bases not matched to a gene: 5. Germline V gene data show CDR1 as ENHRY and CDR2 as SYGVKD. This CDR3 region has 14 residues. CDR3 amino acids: CAISGQGGDQPQHF. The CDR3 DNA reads TGTGCCATCAGTGGACAGGGTGGAGATCAGCCCCAGCATTTT.

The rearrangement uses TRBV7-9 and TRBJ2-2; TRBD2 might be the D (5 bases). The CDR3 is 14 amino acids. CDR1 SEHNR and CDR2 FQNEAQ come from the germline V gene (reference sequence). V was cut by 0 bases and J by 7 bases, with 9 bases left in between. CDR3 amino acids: CASSLAGSDGELFF. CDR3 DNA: TGTGCCAGCAGCTTAGCGGGTAGCGACGGGGAGCTGTTTTTT.

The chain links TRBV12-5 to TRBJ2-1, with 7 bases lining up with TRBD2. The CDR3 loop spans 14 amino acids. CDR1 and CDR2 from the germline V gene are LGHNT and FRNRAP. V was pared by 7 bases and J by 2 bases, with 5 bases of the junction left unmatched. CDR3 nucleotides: TGTGCTAGTGAAATCAGCGGGGCCTACAATGAGCAGTTCTTC. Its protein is CASEISGAYNEQFF.

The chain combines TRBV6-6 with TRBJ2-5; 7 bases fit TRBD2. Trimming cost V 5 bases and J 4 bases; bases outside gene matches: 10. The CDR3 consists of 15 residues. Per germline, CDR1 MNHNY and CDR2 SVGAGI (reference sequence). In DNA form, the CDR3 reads TGTGCCAGCAGTGCCCCGGGGTCGGGAGGAGAGACCCAGTACTTC. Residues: CASSAPGSGGETQYF.

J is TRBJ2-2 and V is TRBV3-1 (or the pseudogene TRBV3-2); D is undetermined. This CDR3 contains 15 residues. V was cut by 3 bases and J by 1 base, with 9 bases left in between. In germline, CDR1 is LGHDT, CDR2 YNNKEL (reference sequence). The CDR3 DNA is TGTGCCAGCAGCCACCCTACCGAGAACACCGGGGAGCTGTTTTTT. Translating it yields CASSHPTENTGELFF.

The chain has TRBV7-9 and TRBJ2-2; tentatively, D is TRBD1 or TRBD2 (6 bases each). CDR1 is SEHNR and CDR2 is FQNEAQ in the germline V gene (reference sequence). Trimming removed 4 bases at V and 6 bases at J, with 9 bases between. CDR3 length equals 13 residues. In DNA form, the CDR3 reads TGTGCCAGCAGCTGGGGGGCCGCCGGGGAGCTGTTTTTT. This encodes CASSWGAAGELFF.

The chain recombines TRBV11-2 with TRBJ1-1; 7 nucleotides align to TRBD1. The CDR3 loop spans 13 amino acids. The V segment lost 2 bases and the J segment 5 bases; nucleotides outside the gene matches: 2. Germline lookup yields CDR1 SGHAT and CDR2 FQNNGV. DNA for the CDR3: TGTGCCAGCAGCTTATCGACAGGGACTGAAGCTTTCTTT. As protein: CASSLSTGTEAFF.

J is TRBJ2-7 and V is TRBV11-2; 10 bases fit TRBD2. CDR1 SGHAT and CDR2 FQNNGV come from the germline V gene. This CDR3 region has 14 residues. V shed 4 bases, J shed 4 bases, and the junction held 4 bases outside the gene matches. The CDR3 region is CASSSERGGYEQYF. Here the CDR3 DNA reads TGTGCCAGCAGCTCTGAGCGGGGGGGGTACGAGCAGTACTTC.

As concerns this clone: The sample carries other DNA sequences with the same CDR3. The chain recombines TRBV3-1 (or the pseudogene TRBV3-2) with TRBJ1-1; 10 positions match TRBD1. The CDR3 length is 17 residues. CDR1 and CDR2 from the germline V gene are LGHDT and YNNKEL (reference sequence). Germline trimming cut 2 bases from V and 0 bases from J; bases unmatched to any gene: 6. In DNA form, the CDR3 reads TGTGCCAGCAGCCAATTACCGGGACAGGGGATGAACACTGAAGCTTTCTTT. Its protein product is CASSQLPGQGMNTEAFF.

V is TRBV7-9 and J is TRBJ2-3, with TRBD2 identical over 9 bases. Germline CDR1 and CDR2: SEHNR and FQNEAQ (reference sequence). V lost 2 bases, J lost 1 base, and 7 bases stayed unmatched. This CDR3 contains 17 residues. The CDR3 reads CASSLRGTSPGTDTQYF. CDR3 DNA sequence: TGTGCCAGCAGCTTAAGGGGGACTAGCCCTGGCACAGATACGCAGTATTTT.

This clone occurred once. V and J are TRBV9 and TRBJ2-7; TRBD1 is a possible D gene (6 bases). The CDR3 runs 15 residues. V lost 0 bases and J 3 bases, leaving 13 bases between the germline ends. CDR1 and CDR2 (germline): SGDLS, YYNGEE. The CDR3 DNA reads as TGTGCCAGCAGCGTAGGGGCAGGGGTGGGCTACGAGCAGTACTTC. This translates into CASSVGAGVGYEQYF.

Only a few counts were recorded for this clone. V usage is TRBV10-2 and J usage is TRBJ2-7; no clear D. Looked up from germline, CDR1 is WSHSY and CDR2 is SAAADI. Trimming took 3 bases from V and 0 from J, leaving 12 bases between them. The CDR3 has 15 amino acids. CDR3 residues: CASSDMGLVSYEQYF. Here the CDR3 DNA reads TGCGCCAGCAGTGATATGGGCTTAGTCTCCTACGAGCAGTACTTC.

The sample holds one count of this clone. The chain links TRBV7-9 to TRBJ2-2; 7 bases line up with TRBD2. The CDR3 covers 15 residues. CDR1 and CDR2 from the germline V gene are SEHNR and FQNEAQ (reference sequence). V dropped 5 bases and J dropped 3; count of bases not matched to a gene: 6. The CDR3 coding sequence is TGTGCCAGCAGCACACTAGCGATCGACACCGGGGAGCTGTTTTTT. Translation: CASSTLAIDTGELFF.

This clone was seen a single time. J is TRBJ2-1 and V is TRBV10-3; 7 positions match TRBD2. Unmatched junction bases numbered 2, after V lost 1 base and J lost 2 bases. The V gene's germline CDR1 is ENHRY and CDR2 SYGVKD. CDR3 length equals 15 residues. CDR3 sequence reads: CAISEYTSAYNEQFF. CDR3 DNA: TGTGCCATCAGTGAGTATACTAGCGCCTACAATGAGCAGTTCTTC.

This CDR3 is CAWSEGFYAEQYF. The DNA of the CDR3 is TGTGCCTGGAGTGAGGGGTTTTATGCCGAGCAGTACTTC. The V and J genes are TRBV30 and TRBJ2-7; TRBD1 is a possible D gene (5 bases). The germline V and J ends were trimmed by 1 base and 6 bases, with 13 bases remaining between them. Per the germline V gene, CDR1 is GTSNPN and CDR2 is SVGIG (reference sequence). The CDR3 extends over 13 amino acids.